The present TCR beta chain was sequenced within a study of patients and donors after allogeneic stem cell transplantation. Trimming removed 8 bases from V and 7 bases from J, with 21 bases in between. CDR1 SQVTM and CDR2 ANQGSEA come from the germline V gene. There are 14 residues in the CDR3. TCRdb ran MiXCR on the RT-PCR reads and lists one entry per CDR3 protein. The sample gives roughly 880,000 distinct CDR3 sequences, roughly 18% of which show up once; 5.5% to 6.5% is in the top ten. This clonotype was seen more than once but under ten times. The origin of this receptor is a human donor who was either an allogeneic HSCT recipient or a stem cell or donor lymphocyte infusion donor (not recorded which). It is not recorded whose cells these are; they may come from a transplant donor. The chain recombines TRBV29-1 with TRBJ2-1; D is perhaps TRBD1 or TRBD2 (5 bases each). Sequenced input: blood, either unsorted or a sorted T cell fraction (not recorded which). CDR3 DNA sequence: TGCAGCCTAAGGCGGGCAGGGCGGACGAATGAGCAGTTCTTC. Residues: CSLRRAGRTNEQFF.